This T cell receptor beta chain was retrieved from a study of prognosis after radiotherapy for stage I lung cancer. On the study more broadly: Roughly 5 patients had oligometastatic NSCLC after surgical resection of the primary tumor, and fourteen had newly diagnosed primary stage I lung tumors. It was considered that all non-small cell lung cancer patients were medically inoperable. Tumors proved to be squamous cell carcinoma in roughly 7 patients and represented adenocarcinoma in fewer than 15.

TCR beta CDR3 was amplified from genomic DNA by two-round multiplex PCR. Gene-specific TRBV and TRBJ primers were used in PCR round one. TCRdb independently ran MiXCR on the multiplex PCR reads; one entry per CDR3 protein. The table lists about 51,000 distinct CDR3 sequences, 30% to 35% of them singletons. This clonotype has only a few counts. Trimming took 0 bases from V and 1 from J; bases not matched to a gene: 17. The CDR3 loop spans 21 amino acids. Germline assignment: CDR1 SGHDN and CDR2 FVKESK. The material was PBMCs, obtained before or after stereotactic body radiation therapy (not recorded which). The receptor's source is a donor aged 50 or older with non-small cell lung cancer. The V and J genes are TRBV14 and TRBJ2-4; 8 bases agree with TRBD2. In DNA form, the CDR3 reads TGTGCCAGCAGCCAAGAACCCTCCAGCGGGAGCCCCTCCGAGGCCAAAAACATTCAGTACTTC. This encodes CASSQEPSSGSPSEAKNIQYF.